This T cell receptor beta chain was sequenced in a study of radiotherapy plus CTLA-4 blockade in lung cancer. The repertoire was sequenced with immunoSEQ multiplex PCR; TCRdb's copy has only in-frame clones and lacks some. The sample carries 25,000 to 35,000 clones, roughly four fifths recorded once. V lost 2 bases to trimming and J lost 6 bases; unmatched junction nucleotides: 8. This CDR3 is 15 amino acids long. Germline V gives CDR1 SGHRS, CDR2 YFSETQ. Sequencing was performed on peripheral blood, taken from a patient treated with radiotherapy plus ipilimumab. The sequence came from a human donor with non-small cell lung cancer who had stable disease on radiotherapy plus ipilimumab. The J gene is TRBJ1-1, the V gene TRBV5-1; 9 bases line up with TRBD1. CDR3 nucleotides: TGCGCCAGCAGCTTAATACAGGGGGCTAGGGCTGAAGCTTTCTTT. It yields the protein CASSLIQGARAEAFF.